A selection of T cell receptor beta chains follows, all from one sample in a study of metastatic and nonmetastatic thyroid tumors. Through MiXCR, TCRdb re-clonotyped the PCR reads. The top ten clones hold roughly 10% of a sample with about 90,000 clones, 8.6% of them seen once. Sequencing used blood. The source is a female donor with papillary thyroid cancer or a benign thyroid nodule (not recorded which). Some clones in this sample may be carry-over from other donors' samples. The CDR3 runs from the conserved cysteine through the conserved F or W. D genes are given only for firm matches. Size tells how often a clone was seen (once, few, many) or the class of an expanded clone, and some rows leave it out.

v_call: TRBV7-6
j_call: TRBJ2-1
clone_size: many
cdr3_length: 17
d_call: -
cdr3_aa: CASSGGLRQRGPHEQFF
cdr3_nt: TGTGCCAGCAGTGGAGGTTTGAGGCAGAGGGGCCCCCATGAGCAGTTCTTC

v_call: TRBV7-7
j_call: TRBJ2-2
clone_size: many
cdr3_length: 15
d_call: TRBD1
cdr3_aa: CASSPGTGNTGELFF
cdr3_nt: TGTGCCAGCAGCCCTGGGACAGGGAACACCGGGGAGCTGTTTTTT

v_call: TRBV30
j_call: TRBJ1-5
clone_size: -
cdr3_length: 15
d_call: TRBD1
cdr3_aa: CAWSVEDRGNQPQHF
cdr3_nt: TGTGCCTGGAGTGTAGAGGACAGGGGAAATCAGCCCCAGCATTTT

v_call: TRBV27
j_call: TRBJ1-6
clone_size: many
cdr3_length: 17
d_call: -
cdr3_aa: CASSFWDPRDINSPLHF
cdr3_nt: TGTGCCAGCAGTTTTTGGGACCCCCGGGACATTAATTCACCCCTCCACTTT

v_call: TRBV6-1
j_call: TRBJ1-3
clone_size: many
cdr3_length: 15
d_call: TRBD1
cdr3_aa: CASVREGATGNTIYF
cdr3_nt: TGTGCCAGCGTACGGGAGGGGGCTACAGGAAACACCATATATTTT

v_call: TRBV18
j_call: TRBJ2-5
clone_size: many
cdr3_length: 14
d_call: TRBD1
cdr3_aa: CASSPGQGGETQYF
cdr3_nt: TGTGCCAGCTCACCGGGACAGGGAGGGGAGACCCAGTACTTC

v_call: TRBV24-1
j_call: TRBJ2-3
clone_size: many
cdr3_length: 15
d_call: TRBD2
cdr3_aa: CATSVAGGRADTQYF
cdr3_nt: TGTGCCACCAGTGTAGCGGGGGGGCGGGCAGATACGCAGTATTTT

v_call: TRBV5-6
j_call: TRBJ1-1
clone_size: many
cdr3_length: 13
d_call: -
cdr3_aa: CASSFTGNTEAFF
cdr3_nt: TGTGCCAGCAGCTTTACAGGGAACACTGAAGCTTTCTTT

v_call: TRBV28
j_call: TRBJ2-7
clone_size: many
cdr3_length: 15
d_call: -
cdr3_aa: CASSLQQGRFYEQYF
cdr3_nt: TGTGCCAGCAGTTTACAACAGGGAAGATTCTACGAGCAGTACTTC

v_call: TRBV12-3/TRBV12-4
j_call: TRBJ2-6
clone_size: many
cdr3_length: 15
d_call: -
cdr3_aa: CASSLLISGANVLTF
cdr3_nt: TGTGCCAGCAGTCTTCTTATCTCTGGGGCCAACGTCCTGACTTTC

v_call: TRBV6-1
j_call: TRBJ2-7
clone_size: many
cdr3_length: 15
d_call: TRBD2
cdr3_aa: CASSERGGSSYEQYF
cdr3_nt: TGTGCCAGCAGTGAACGCGGGGGAAGCTCCTACGAGCAGTACTTC

v_call: TRBV15
j_call: TRBJ2-1
clone_size: few
cdr3_length: 14
d_call: -
cdr3_aa: CATSTGTFHNEQFF
cdr3_nt: TGTGCCACCAGCACGGGGACTTTCCACAATGAGCAGTTCTTC

v_call: TRBV28
j_call: TRBJ1-2
clone_size: many
cdr3_length: 16
d_call: -
cdr3_aa: CASSWGSGNQNYGYTF
cdr3_nt: TGTGCCAGCAGTTGGGGATCAGGGAATCAAAACTATGGCTACACCTTC

v_call: TRBV6-1
j_call: TRBJ1-5
clone_size: many
cdr3_length: 13
d_call: -
cdr3_aa: CASSPQGSQPQHF
cdr3_nt: TGTGCCAGCAGCCCACAGGGTTCCCAGCCCCAGCATTTT

v_call: TRBV7-2
j_call: TRBJ1-2
clone_size: few
cdr3_length: 12
d_call: -
cdr3_aa: CASSPQGYGYTF
cdr3_nt: TGTGCCAGCAGCCCCCAGGGCTATGGCTACACCTTC

v_call: TRBV30
j_call: TRBJ1-1
clone_size: -
cdr3_length: 14
d_call: -
cdr3_aa: CAWTWGGLNTEAFF
cdr3_nt: TGTGCCTGGACCTGGGGGGGATTGAACACTGAAGCTTTCTTT

v_call: TRBV3-1
j_call: TRBJ2-7
clone_size: many
cdr3_length: 15
d_call: -
cdr3_aa: CASSQVDSISYEQYF
cdr3_nt: TGTGCCAGCAGCCAAGTCGACAGCATCTCCTACGAGCAGTACTTC

v_call: TRBV18
j_call: TRBJ2-1
clone_size: many
cdr3_length: 17
d_call: -
cdr3_aa: CASSPYSGASPYNEQFF
cdr3_nt: TGTGCCAGCTCACCATACTCGGGGGCTTCTCCATACAATGAGCAGTTCTTC

v_call: TRBV30
j_call: TRBJ2-7
clone_size: many
cdr3_length: 11
d_call: -
cdr3_aa: CAWGLLNEQYF
cdr3_nt: TGTGCCTGGGGGCTTCTTAACGAGCAGTACTTC

v_call: TRBV18
j_call: TRBJ1-4
clone_size: many
cdr3_length: 13
d_call: -
cdr3_aa: CASSPGAGEKLFF
cdr3_nt: TGTGCCAGCTCACCAGGGGCGGGTGAAAAACTGTTTTTT

v_call: TRBV3-1
j_call: TRBJ1-2
clone_size: many
cdr3_length: 15
d_call: TRBD1
cdr3_aa: CASSQGTGPNYGYTF
cdr3_nt: TGTGCCAGCAGCCAGGGGACAGGGCCTAACTATGGCTACACCTTC

v_call: TRBV7-6
j_call: TRBJ2-7
clone_size: -
cdr3_length: 17
d_call: -
cdr3_aa: CASSRLTSWGAGYEQYF
cdr3_nt: TGTGCCAGCAGCCGACTGACTAGCTGGGGGGCGGGGTACGAGCAGTACTTC

v_call: TRBV2
j_call: TRBJ2-5
clone_size: many
cdr3_length: 13
d_call: TRBD1
cdr3_aa: CASSGQGDETQYF
cdr3_nt: TGTGCCAGCAGCGGACAGGGGGACGAGACCCAGTACTTC

v_call: TRBV6-2/TRBV6-3
j_call: TRBJ2-5
clone_size: many
cdr3_length: 13
d_call: -
cdr3_aa: CASRQGGIRTQYF
cdr3_nt: TGTGCCAGTCGACAAGGTGGGATCAGGACCCAGTACTTC

v_call: TRBV3-1
j_call: TRBJ2-3
clone_size: many
cdr3_length: 16
d_call: -
cdr3_aa: CASSPNGAGSRDTQYF
cdr3_nt: TGTGCCAGCAGCCCAAATGGGGCAGGGTCGAGAGATACGCAGTATTTT

v_call: TRBV7-9
j_call: TRBJ1-3
clone_size: many
cdr3_length: 16
d_call: -
cdr3_aa: CASSLGSSLSGNTIYF
cdr3_nt: TGTGCCAGCAGCTTAGGGAGTTCCCTCTCTGGAAACACCATATATTTT

v_call: TRBV24-1
j_call: TRBJ1-2
clone_size: many
cdr3_length: 13
d_call: -
cdr3_aa: CATSDPNGDGYTF
cdr3_nt: TGTGCCACCAGCGACCCTAATGGGGACGGCTACACCTTC

v_call: TRBV19
j_call: TRBJ1-5
clone_size: -
cdr3_length: 15
d_call: TRBD1
cdr3_aa: CASSSTGTSNQPQHF
cdr3_nt: TGTGCCAGTAGTTCGACAGGGACCAGCAATCAGCCCCAGCATTTT

v_call: TRBV5-1
j_call: TRBJ2-5
clone_size: many
cdr3_length: 14
d_call: -
cdr3_aa: CASSLAGTLETQYF
cdr3_nt: TGCGCCAGCAGCTTGGCCGGGACATTAGAGACCCAGTACTTC

v_call: TRBV5-5
j_call: TRBJ1-5
clone_size: many
cdr3_length: 16
d_call: TRBD1
cdr3_aa: CASSAKDRVDNQPQHF
cdr3_nt: TGTGCCAGCAGCGCCAAGGACAGGGTTGACAATCAGCCCCAGCATTTT

v_call: TRBV4-1
j_call: TRBJ2-5
clone_size: -
cdr3_length: 13
d_call: -
cdr3_aa: CASSQAYPETQYF
cdr3_nt: TGCGCCAGCAGCCAAGCGTACCCAGAGACCCAGTACTTC

v_call: TRBV7-9
j_call: TRBJ1-4
clone_size: many
cdr3_length: 14
d_call: -
cdr3_aa: CASSFTATNEKLFF
cdr3_nt: TGTGCCAGCAGCTTTACCGCAACTAATGAAAAACTGTTTTTT

v_call: TRBV20-1
j_call: TRBJ2-7
clone_size: -
cdr3_length: 16
d_call: TRBD2
cdr3_aa: CSAREEFGGGAYEQYF
cdr3_nt: TGCAGTGCCCGAGAAGAGTTCGGCGGGGGGGCCTACGAGCAGTACTTC

v_call: TRBV13
j_call: TRBJ1-2
clone_size: many
cdr3_length: 13
d_call: -
cdr3_aa: CASSLRGANGYTF
cdr3_nt: TGTGCCAGCAGCTTACGGGGGGCAAATGGCTACACCTTC